These 9 T cell receptor beta chains originate from one sample sequenced in a study of monozygotic twins with inflammatory bowel disease. Using the 5' RACE reads, TCRdb records one entry per CDR3 protein without DNA. This sample contains 300,000 to 350,000 distinct CDR3 sequences. Sequenced material: blood. The receptors come from a human donor with ulcerative colitis or Crohn's disease, or a healthy co-twin of an affected twin (not recorded which).

V gene TRBV10-2 combines with J gene TRBJ2-5. CDR1 is WSHSY and CDR2 is SAAADI in the germline V gene. The CDR3 spans 12 residues. Here the CDR3 reads CASSEDGETQYF.

The V gene is TRBV4-1, the J gene TRBJ1-2; TCRdb calls TRBD1, which cannot be checked without DNA. The CDR3 is 15 amino acids. Germline CDR1 is MGHRA and CDR2 is YSYEKL. CDR3 protein: CASSQGTGEGYGYTF.

The chain recombines TRBV7-9 with TRBJ1-4; the TRBD1 assignment by TCRdb is unverifiable without DNA. The CDR3 has 14 residues. Looked up from germline, CDR1 is SEHNR and CDR2 is FQNEAQ (reference sequence). CDR3 amino acids: CASSFTGSNEKLFF.

The V and J genes are TRBV27 and TRBJ2-1; no DNA is available, so the TRBD1 call from TCRdb remains unchecked. CDR1 and CDR2 (germline): MNHEY, SMNVEV (reference sequence). The CDR3 is 15 amino acids. CDR3 sequence reads: CASSSPGTGGSEQFF.

The V gene is TRBV28, the J gene TRBJ2-3; TCRdb outputs TRBD1, but without DNA this stays unchecked. Germline V lookup: CDR1 MDHEN, CDR2 SYDVKM. CDR3 size: 14 residues. CDR3 protein: CASSLRTGTDTQYF.

The genes are TRBV20-1 and TRBJ1-6; TCRdb lists TRBD1, though no DNA is available to test this call. Germline assignment: CDR1 DFQATT and CDR2 SNEGSKA (reference sequence). The CDR3 covers 16 residues. CDR3 residues: CSARDDSGTYNSPLHF.

The chain has TRBV30 and TRBJ1-1; the D call of TRBD1 rests on TCRdb alone, since no DNA is present to check it. The CDR3 runs 15 residues. In germline, CDR1 is GTSNPN, CDR2 SVGIG (reference sequence). The CDR3 is CARSLPGQMNTEAFF.

The V call is TRBV5-4, the J call TRBJ2-3; lacking DNA, the TRBD2 call made by TCRdb goes unchecked. There are 15 residues in the CDR3. The V gene's germline CDR1 is SGHNT and CDR2 YYREEE (reference sequence). The CDR3 loop is CASSLERGRTDTQYF.

The chain is built from TRBV12-3 or TRBV12-4 and TRBJ2-1; lacking DNA, the TRBD1 call made by TCRdb goes unchecked. The CDR3 spans 14 residues. The CDR3: CASRRAGETNEQFF.